This T cell receptor beta chain derives from a study of response to subunit inactivated influenza vaccine. Regarding this clonotype: The antigen is not known. A read error may account for a junction end that differs from germline.

TCRdb analysed the RT-PCR reads with MiXCR anew, one entry per CDR3 protein. The table has over 400,000 distinct CDR3 sequences, approximately 13% seen once. This CDR3 is built from 16 residues. The germline CDR1 and CDR2 sequences are DFQATT and SNEGSKA (reference sequence). Notes on the study in general: It was suggested by the authors that few new T cells are recruited by each seasonal influenza vaccination.

The specimen was PBMCs from blood, collected roughly 45 days after vaccination. The TCR was taken from a man aged 50 to 60 who received an inactivated influenza vaccine. V is TRBV20-1 and J is TRBJ2-7; D might be TRBD2 (6 bases). The chain's CDR3 is CCARDGVPGLLKRQYF. The CDR3 DNA reads as TGCTGTGCTAGGGACGGAGTACCGGGACTTCTGAAGAGGCAGTACTTC.